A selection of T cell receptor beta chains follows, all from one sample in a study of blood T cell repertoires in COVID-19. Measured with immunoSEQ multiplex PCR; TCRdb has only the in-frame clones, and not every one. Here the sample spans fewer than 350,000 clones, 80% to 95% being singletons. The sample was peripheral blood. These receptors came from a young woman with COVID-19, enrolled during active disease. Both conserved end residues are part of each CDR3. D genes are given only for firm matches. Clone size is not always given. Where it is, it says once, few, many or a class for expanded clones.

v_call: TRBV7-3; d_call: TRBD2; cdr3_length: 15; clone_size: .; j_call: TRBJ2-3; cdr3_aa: CASSLRAGASDTQYF; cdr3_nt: TGTGCCAGCAGCTTAAGAGCGGGAGCTTCAGATACGCAGTATTTT
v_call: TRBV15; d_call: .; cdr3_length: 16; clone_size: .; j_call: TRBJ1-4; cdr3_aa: CATSRDRGKTNEKLFF; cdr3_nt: TGTGCCACCAGCAGAGACAGGGGCAAGACTAATGAAAAACTGTTTTTT
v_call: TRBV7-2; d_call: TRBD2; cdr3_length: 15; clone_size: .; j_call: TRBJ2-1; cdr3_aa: CASSLVAGMANEQFF; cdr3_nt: TGTGCCAGCAGCTTAGTAGCGGGAATGGCAAATGAGCAGTTCTTC
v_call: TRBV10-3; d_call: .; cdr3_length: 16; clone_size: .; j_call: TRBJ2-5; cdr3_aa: CAISDSATSPWETQYF; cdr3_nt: TGTGCCATCAGTGATTCAGCGACTAGTCCCTGGGAGACCCAGTACTTC
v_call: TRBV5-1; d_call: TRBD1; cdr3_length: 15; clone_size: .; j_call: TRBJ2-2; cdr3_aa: CASSSGTGGPGELFF; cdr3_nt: TGCGCCAGCAGTTCCGGGACAGGGGGCCCCGGGGAGCTGTTTTTT
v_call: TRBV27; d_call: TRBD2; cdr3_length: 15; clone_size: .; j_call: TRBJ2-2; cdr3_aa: CASRPGLAASGELFF; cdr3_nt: TGTGCCAGCAGGCCGGGACTAGCGGCCTCCGGGGAGCTGTTTTTT
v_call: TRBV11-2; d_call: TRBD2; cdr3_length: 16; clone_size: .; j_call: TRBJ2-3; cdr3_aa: CASSYRLAGFPDTQYF; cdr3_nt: TGTGCCAGCAGCTACCGACTAGCGGGATTCCCAGATACGCAGTATTTT
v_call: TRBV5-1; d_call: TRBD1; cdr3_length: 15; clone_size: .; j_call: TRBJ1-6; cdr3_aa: CASSLQGVPDSPLHF; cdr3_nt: TGCGCCAGCAGCCTACAGGGGGTTCCGGATTCACCCCTCCACTTT
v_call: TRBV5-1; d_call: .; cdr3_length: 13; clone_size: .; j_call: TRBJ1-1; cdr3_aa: CASSSRPEHEAFF; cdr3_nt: TGCGCCAGCAGCTCCCGCCCCGAGCATGAAGCTTTCTTT
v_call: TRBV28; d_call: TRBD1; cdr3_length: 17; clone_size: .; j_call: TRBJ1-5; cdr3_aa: CASSGTGQGARNQPQHF; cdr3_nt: TGTGCCAGCAGCGGGACTGGACAGGGGGCAAGAAATCAGCCCCAGCATTTT
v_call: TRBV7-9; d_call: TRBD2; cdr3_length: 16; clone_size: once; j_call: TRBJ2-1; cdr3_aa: CASSLEGTSVLDEQFF; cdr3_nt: TGTGCCAGCAGCTTAGAAGGGACTAGCGTGTTGGATGAGCAGTTCTTC
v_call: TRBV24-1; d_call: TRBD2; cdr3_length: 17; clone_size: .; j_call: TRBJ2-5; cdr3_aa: CATSQLSGLAGQETQYF; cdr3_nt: TGTGCCACCAGCCAACTGTCGGGACTAGCGGGCCAAGAGACCCAGTACTTC
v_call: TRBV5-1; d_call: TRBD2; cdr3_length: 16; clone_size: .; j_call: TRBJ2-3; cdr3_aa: CASSGGTSGTTDTQYF; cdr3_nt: TGCGCCAGCAGCGGGGGGACTAGCGGGACGACAGATACGCAGTATTTT
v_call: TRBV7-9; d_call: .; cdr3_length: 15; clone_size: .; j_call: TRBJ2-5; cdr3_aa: CASSSEGARQETQYF; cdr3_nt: TGTGCCAGCAGCTCCGAGGGAGCGAGACAAGAGACCCAGTACTTC
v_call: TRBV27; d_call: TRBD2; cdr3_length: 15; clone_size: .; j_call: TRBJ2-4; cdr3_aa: CASSSPKGGRDIQYF; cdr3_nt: TGTGCCAGCAGTTCTCCCAAGGGAGGGAGGGACATTCAGTACTTC
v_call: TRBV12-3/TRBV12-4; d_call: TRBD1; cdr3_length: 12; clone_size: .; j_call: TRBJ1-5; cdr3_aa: CASSLGQATQHF; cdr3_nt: TGTGCCAGCAGTCTTGGACAGGCGACCCAGCATTTT
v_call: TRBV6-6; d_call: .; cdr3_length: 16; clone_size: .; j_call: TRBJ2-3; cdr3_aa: CASSATPGGSTDTQYF; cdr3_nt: TGTGCCAGCAGCGCCACGCCAGGGGGGAGCACAGATACGCAGTATTTT
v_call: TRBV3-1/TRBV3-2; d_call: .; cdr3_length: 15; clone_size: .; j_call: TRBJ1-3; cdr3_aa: CASSQTDSSGNTIYF; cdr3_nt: TGTGCCAGCAGCCAAACGGACAGCTCTGGAAACACCATATATTTT
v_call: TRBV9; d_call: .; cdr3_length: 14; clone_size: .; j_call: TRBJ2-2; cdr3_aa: CASSVAGYTGELFF; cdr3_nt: TGTGCCAGCAGCGTAGCAGGGTACACCGGGGAGCTGTTTTTT
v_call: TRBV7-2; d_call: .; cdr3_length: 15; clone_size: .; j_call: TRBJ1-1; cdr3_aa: CASSLVGGANTEAFF; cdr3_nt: TGTGCCAGCAGCTTAGTAGGGGGGGCCAACACTGAAGCTTTCTTT
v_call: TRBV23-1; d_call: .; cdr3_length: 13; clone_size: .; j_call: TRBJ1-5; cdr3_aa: CAFRGGCNQPQHF; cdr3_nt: TGCGCCTTTAGAGGAGGGTGCAATCAGCCCCAGCATTTT
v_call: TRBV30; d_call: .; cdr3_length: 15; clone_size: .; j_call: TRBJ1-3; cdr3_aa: CAWSQDGGSGNTIYF; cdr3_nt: TGTGCCTGGAGTCAAGACGGGGGCTCTGGAAACACCATATATTTT
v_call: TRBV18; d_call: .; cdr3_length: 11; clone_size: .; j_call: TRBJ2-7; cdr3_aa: CASSYGYEQYF; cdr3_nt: TGTGCCAGCTCCTACGGCTACGAGCAGTACTTC
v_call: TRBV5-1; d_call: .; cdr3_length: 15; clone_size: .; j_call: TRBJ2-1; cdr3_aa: CASSLTASSYNEQFF; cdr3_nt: TGCGCCAGCAGCCTGACTGCCAGCTCCTACAATGAGCAGTTCTTC
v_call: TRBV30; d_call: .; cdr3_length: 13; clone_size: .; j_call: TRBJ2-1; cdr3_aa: CAWSVISMDEQFF; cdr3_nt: TGTGCCTGGAGTGTAATTTCTATGGATGAGCAGTTCTTC
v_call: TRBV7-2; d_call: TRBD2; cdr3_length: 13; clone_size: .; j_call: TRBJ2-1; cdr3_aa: CASRTSSYNEQFF; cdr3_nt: TGTGCCAGTCGGACTAGCTCCTACAATGAGCAGTTCTTC
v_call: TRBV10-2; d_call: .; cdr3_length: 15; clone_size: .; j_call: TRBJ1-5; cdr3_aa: CASSDRFSPGQPQHF; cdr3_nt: TGCGCCAGCTCCGACAGGTTTTCCCCAGGTCAGCCCCAGCATTTT
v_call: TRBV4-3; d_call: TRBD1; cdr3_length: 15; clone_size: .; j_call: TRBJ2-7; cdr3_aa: CASSQRDRGSYEQYF; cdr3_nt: TGCGCCAGCAGCCAGAGGGACAGGGGTTCCTACGAGCAGTACTTC
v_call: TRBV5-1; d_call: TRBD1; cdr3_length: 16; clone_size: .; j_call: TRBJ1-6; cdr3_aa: CASSRQGSDYNSPLHF; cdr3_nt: TGCGCCAGCAGCAGACAGGGGAGTGACTATAATTCACCCCTCCACTTT
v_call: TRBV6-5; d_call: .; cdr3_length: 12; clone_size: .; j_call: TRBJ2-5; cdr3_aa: CASSRDTETQYF; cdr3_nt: TGTGCCAGCAGTAGGGACACGGAGACCCAGTACTTC
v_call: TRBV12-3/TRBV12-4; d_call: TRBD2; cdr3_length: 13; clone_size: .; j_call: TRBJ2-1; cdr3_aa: CASSLAGGREQFF; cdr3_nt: TGTGCCAGCAGTTTGGCGGGAGGGCGGGAGCAGTTCTTC
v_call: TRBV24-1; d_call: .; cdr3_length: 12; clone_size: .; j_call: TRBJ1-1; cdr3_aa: CAAKGSNTEAFF; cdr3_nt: TGTGCCGCCAAGGGGTCGAACACTGAAGCTTTCTTT
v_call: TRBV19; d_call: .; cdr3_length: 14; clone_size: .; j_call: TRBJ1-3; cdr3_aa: CASSSVTAGNTIYF; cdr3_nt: TGTGCCAGTAGTTCGGTTACCGCTGGAAACACCATATATTTT
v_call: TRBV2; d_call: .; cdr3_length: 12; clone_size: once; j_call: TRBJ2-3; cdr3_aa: CASSNYGDTQYF; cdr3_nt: TGTGCCAGCAGCAACTATGGAGATACGCAGTATTTT
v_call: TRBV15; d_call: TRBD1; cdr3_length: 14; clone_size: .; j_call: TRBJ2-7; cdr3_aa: CATSTRQGFWEQYF; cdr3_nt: TGTGCCACCAGCACCCGACAGGGGTTTTGGGAGCAGTACTTC
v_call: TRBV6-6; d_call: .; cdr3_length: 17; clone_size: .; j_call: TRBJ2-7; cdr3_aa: CASSLTWGERMVYEQYF; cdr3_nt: TGTGCCAGCAGTCTCACCTGGGGGGAGCGGATGGTTTACGAGCAGTACTTC
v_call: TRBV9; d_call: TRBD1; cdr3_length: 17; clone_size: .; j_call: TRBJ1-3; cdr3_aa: CASSVAPTGDSGNTIYF; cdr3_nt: TGTGCCAGCAGCGTAGCCCCTACAGGGGATTCAGGAAACACCATATATTTT
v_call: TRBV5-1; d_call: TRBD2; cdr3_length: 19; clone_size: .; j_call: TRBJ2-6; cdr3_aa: CASSFGLAGLPSGANVLTF; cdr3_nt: TGCGCCAGCAGCTTCGGGCTAGCGGGACTACCCTCTGGGGCCAACGTCCTGACTTTC
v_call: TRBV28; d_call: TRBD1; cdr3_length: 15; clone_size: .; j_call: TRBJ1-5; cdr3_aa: CASSLRGQGNQPQHF; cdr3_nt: TGTGCCAGCAGTTTAAGGGGGCAGGGCAATCAGCCCCAGCATTTT
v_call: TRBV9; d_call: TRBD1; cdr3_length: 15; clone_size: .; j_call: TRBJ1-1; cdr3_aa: CASSPRDSRNTEAFF; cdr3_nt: TGTGCCAGCAGCCCCAGGGACAGTAGGAACACTGAAGCTTTCTTT
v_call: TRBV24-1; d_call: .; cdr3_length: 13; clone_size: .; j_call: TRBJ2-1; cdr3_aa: CATRAGARDEQFF; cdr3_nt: TGTGCCACCAGGGCAGGGGCCAGGGATGAGCAGTTCTTC
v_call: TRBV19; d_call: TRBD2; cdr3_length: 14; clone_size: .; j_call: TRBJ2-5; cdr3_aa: CASSISGRRETQYF; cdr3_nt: TGTGCCAGTAGTATAAGCGGGAGACGGGAGACCCAGTACTTC
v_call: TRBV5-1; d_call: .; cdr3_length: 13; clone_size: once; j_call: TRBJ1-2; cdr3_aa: CASSLTTDYGYTF; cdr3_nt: TGCGCCAGCAGCTTGACGACTGACTATGGCTACACCTTC
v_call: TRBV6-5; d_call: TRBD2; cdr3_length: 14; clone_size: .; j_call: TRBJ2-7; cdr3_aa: CASIREGVRNEQYF; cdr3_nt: TGTGCCAGCATAAGGGAGGGAGTAAGGAACGAGCAGTACTTC
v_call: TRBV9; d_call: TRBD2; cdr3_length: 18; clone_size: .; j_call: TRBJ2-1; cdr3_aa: CASSVDPWRSGAHNEQFF; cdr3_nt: TGTGCCAGCAGCGTAGATCCATGGAGGAGCGGGGCTCACAATGAGCAGTTCTTC
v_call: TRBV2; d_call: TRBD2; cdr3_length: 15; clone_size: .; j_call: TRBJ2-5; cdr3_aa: CASRVPSGRLETQYF; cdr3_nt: TGTGCCAGCAGGGTCCCTAGCGGGAGGCTAGAGACCCAGTACTTC
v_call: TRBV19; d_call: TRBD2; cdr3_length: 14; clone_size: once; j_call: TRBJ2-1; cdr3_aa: CASSIGGSRGEQFF; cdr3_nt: TGTGCCAGTAGTATTGGCGGGAGTAGGGGTGAGCAGTTCTTC
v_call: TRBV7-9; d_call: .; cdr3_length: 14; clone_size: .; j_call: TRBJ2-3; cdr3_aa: CASSLSSGTDTQYF; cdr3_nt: TGTGCCAGCAGCCTTAGCAGCGGCACAGATACGCAGTATTTT
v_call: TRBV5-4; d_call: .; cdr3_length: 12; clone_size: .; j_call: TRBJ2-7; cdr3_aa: CASSKSGAEQYF; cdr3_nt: TGTGCCAGCAGCAAAAGTGGGGCCGAGCAGTACTTC
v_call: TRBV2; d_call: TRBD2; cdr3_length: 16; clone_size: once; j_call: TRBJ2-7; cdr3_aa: CASGRTSGRALDEQYF; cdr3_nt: TGTGCCAGCGGCCGGACTAGCGGGAGGGCCCTTGACGAGCAGTACTTC
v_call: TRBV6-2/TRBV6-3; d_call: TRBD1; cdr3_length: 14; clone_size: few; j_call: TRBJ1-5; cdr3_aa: CASSYWTGEQPQHF; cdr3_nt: TGTGCCAGCAGTTACTGGACAGGGGAACAGCCCCAGCATTTT
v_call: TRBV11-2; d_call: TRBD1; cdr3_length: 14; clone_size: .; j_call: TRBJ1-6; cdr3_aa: CASSLGQGNSPLHF; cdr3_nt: TGTGCCAGCAGCTTGGGACAGGGGAATTCACCCCTCCACTTT
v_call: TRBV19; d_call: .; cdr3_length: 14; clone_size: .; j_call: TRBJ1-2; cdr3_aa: CASKLARGDYGYTF; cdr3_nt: TGTGCCAGTAAGTTGGCCAGGGGAGACTATGGCTACACCTTC
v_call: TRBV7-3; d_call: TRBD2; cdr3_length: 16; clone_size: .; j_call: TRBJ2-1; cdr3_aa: CASSASGLAGVGEQFF; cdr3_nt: TGTGCCAGCAGCGCTTCGGGACTAGCGGGAGTAGGTGAGCAGTTCTTC
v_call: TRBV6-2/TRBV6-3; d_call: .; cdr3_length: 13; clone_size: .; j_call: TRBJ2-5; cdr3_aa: CASSSTPLETQYF; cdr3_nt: TGTGCCAGCAGTTCGACTCCTTTGGAGACCCAGTACTTC